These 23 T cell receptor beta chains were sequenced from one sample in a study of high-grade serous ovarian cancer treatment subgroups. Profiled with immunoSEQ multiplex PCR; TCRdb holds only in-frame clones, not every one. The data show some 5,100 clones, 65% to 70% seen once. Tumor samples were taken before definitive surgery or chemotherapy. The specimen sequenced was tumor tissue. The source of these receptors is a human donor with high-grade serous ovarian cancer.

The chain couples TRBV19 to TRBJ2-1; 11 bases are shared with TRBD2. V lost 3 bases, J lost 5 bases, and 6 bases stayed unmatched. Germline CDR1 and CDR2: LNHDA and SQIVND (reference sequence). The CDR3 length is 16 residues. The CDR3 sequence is CASSMDPSGGNNEQFF. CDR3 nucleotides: TGTGCCAGTAGTATGGACCCTAGCGGGGGGAACAATGAGCAGTTCTTC.

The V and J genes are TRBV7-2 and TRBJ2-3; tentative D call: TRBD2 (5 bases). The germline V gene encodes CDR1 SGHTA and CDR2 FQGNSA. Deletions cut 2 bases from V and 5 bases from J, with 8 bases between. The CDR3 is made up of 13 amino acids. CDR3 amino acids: CASSLPGVDTQYF. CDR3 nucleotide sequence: TGTGCCAGCAGCTTACCCGGGGTAGATACGCAGTATTTT.

CDR3 sequence (DNA): TGTGCCAGCAGCTTTGGACTACCCCCCGGGGGGGATACGCAGTATTTT. This encodes CASSFGLPPGGDTQYF. This rearrangement joins TRBV5-6 to TRBJ2-3, with TRBD2 identical over 7 bases. Germline assignment: CDR1 SGHDT and CDR2 YYEEEE. The ends lost 2 bases at V and 6 bases at J; junction bases unmatched: 12. The length of the CDR3 is 16 residues.

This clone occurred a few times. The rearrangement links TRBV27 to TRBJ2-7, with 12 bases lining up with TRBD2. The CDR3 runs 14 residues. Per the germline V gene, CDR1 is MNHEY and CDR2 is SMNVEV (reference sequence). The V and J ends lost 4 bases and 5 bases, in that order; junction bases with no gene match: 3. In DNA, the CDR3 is TGTGCCAGCAGTTCGGGACTAGCGGGCCACGAGCAGTACGTC. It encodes CASSSGLAGHEQYV.

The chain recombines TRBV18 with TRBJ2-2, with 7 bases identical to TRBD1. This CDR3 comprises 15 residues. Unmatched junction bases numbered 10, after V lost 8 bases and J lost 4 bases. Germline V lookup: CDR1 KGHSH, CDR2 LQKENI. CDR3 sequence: CASQQGVGPTGELFF. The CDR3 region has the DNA TGTGCCAGCCAGCAGGGGGTCGGGCCCACCGGGGAGCTGTTTTTT.

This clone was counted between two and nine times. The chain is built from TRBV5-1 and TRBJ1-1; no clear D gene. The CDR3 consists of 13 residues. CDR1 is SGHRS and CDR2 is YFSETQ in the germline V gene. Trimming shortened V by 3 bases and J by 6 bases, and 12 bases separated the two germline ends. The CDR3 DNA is TGCGCCAGCAGCTCGGCGTTAGGACCTGAAGCTTTCTTT. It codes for CASSSALGPEAFF. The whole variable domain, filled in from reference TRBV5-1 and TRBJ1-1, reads KAGVTQTPRYLIKTRGQQVTLSCSPISGHRSVSWYQQTPGQGLQFLFEYFSETQRNKGNFPGRFSGRQFSNSRSEMNVSTLELGDSALYLCASSSALGPEAFFGQGTRLTVV.

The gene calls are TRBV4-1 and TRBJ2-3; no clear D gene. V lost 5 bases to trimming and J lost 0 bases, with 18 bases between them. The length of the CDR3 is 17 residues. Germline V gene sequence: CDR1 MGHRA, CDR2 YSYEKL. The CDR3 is CASSLYPTATSTDTQYF. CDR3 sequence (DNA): TGCGCCAGCAGCTTATATCCCACGGCCACTAGCACAGATACGCAGTATTTT.

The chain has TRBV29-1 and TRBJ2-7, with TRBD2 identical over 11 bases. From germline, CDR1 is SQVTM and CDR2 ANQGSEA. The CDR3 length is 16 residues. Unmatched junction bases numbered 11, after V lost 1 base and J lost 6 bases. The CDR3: CSVEVGTSGRPSEQYF. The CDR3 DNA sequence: TGCAGCGTTGAAGTCGGGACTAGCGGAAGGCCCAGCGAGCAGTACTTC.

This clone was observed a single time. The CDR3 spells CASAREGLSYEQYF. The CDR3 coding sequence is TGCGCCAGCGCTCGGGAGGGCCTCTCCTACGAGCAGTACTTC. This chain joins TRBV4-1 and TRBJ2-7; 8 positions agree with TRBD2. The CDR3 totals 14 residues. V lost 8 bases, J lost 0 bases, and 6 bases stayed unmatched. CDR1 is MGHRA and CDR2 is YSYEKL in the germline V gene.

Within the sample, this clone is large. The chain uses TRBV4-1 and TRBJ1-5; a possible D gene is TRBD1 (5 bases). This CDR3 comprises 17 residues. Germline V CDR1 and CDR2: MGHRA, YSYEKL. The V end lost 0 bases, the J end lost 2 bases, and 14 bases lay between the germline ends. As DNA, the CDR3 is TGCGCCAGCAGCCAAGACGCGGCAGGGATAGGCAATCAGCCCCAGCATTTT. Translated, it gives CASSQDAAGIGNQPQHF.

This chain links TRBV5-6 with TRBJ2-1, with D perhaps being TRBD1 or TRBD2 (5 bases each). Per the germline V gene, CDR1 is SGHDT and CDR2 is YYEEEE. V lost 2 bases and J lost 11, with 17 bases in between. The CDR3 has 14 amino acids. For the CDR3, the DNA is TGTGCCAGCAGCTTTAGCTGGGCCATGGGACAGCAGTTCTTC. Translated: CASSFSWAMGQQFF. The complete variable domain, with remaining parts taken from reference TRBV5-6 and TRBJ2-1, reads DAGVTQSPTHLIKTRGQQVTLRCSPKSGHDTVSWYQQALGQGPQFIFQYYEEEERQRGNFPDRFSGHQFPNYSSELNVNALLLGDSALYLCASSFSWAMGQQFFGPGTRLTVL.

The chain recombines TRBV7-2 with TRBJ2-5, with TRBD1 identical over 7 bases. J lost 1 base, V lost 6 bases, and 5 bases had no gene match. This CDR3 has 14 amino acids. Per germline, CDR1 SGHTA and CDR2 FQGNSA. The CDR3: CASRVGQVQETQYF. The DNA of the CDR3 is TGTGCCAGCAGAGTTGGACAGGTCCAAGAGACCCAGTACTTC.

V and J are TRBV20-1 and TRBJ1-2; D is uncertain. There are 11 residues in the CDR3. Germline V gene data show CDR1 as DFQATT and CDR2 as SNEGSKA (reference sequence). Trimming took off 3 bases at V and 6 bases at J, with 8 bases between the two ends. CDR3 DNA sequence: TGCAGTGCTAGCCAAAACGATGGCTACACCTTC. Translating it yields CSASQNDGYTF.

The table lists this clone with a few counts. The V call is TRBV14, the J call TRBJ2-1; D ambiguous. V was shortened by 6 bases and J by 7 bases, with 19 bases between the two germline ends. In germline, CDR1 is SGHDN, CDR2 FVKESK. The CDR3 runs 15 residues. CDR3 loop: CASSPLSQSWNEQFF. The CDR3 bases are TGTGCCAGCAGTCCCCTATCTCAGAGTTGGAATGAGCAGTTCTTC.

Here the CDR3 DNA reads TGCGCCAGCAGCCAAGAACTAGCCCGCGAGCAGTTCTTC. It yields the protein CASSQELAREQFF. The chain is built from TRBV4-1 and TRBJ2-1; D may be TRBD2 (6 bases). The CDR3 sequence is 13 residues long. V was pared by 0 bases and J by 10 bases, with 10 bases between. Germline CDR1 is MGHRA and CDR2 is YSYEKL.

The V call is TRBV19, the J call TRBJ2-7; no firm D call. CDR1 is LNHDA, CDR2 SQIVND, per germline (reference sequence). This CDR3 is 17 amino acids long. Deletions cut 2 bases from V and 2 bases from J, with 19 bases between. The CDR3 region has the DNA TGTGCCAGTAGTATATGGCAGGAAGTCTTTGGCCCCTACGAGCAGTACTTC. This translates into CASSIWQEVFGPYEQYF.

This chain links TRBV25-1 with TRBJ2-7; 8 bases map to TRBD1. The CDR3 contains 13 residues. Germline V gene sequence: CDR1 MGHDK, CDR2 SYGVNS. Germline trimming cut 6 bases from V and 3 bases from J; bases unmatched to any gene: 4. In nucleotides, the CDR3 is TGTGCCAGCAGGGGACAGGACTACTACGAGCAGTACGTC. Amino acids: CASRGQDYYEQYV.

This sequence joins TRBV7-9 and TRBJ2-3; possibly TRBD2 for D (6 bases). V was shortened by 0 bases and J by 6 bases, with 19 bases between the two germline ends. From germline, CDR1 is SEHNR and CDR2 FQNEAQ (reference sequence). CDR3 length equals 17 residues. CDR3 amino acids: CASSLAGGADISDTQYF. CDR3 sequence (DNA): TGTGCCAGCAGCTTAGCGGGGGGAGCGGACATTTCGGATACGCAGTATTTT.

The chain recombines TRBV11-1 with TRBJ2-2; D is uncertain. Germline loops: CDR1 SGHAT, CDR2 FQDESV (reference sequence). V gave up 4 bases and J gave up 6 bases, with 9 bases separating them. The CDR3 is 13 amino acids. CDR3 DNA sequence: TGTGCCAGCAGCTCCCCACGATCCGGGGAGCTGTTTTTT. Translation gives CASSSPRSGELFF.

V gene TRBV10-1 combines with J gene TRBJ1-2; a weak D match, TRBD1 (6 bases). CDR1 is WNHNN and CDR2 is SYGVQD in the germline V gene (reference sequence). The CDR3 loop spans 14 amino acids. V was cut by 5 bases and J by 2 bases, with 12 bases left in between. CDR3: CASSPTGSNYGYTF. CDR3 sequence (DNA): TGCGCCAGCAGTCCGACAGGCTCCAACTATGGCTACACCTTC.

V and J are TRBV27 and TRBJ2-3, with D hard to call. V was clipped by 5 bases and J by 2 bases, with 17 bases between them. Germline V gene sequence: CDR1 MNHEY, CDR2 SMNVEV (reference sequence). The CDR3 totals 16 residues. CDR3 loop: CASSRFGARNTDTQYF. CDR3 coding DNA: TGTGCCAGCAGTCGCTTCGGCGCTCGTAACACAGATACGCAGTATTTT.

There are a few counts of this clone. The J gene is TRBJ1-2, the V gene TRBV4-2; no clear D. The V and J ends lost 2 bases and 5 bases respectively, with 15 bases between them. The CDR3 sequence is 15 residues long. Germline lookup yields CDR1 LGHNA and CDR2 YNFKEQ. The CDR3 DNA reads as TGTGCCAGCAGCCAAATCAGTAGGCAGTTGTATGGCTACACCTTC. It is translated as CASSQISRQLYGYTF.

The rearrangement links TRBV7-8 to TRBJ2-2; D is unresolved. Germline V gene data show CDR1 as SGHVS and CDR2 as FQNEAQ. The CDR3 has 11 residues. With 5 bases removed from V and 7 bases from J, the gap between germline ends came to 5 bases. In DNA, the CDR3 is TGTGCCAGCAGCCCACGCGGGGAGCTGTTTTTT. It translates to CASSPRGELFF. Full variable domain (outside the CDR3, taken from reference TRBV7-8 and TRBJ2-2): GAGVSQSPRYKVAKRGQDVALRCDPISGHVSLFWYQQALGQGPEFLTYFQNEAQLDKSGLPSDRFFAERPEGSVSTLKIQRTQQEDSAVYLCASSPRGELFFGEGSRLTVL.